This entry lists 2 T cell receptor beta chains sequenced from one sample in a study of CD8 T cells in ankylosing spondylitis. TCRdb re-analysed the 5' RACE reads in MiXCR, keeping a single row per CDR3 protein. The sample shows 130,000 or so distinct CDR3 sequences, about 7% of them seen only once. The sequencing input was blood, either unsorted or a sorted T cell fraction (not recorded which). The receptors here all came from a male donor with ankylosing spondylitis or in good health (not recorded which).

This clonotype was recorded many times. V is TRBV5-1 and J is TRBJ1-1, with D uncertain. Germline CDR1 reads SGHRS; CDR2 reads YFSETQ. Deletions cut 6 bases from V and 1 base from J, with 13 bases between. This CDR3 is 14 amino acids long. CDR3 sequence (DNA): TGCGCCAGCACCTGGGAAGATAGGAACACTGAAGCTTTCTTT. This sequence encodes CASTWEDRNTEAFF.

This clonotype was recorded many times. The chain uses TRBV25-1 and TRBJ2-5; D is ambiguous. Germline CDR1 and CDR2: MGHDK and SYGVNS. V shed 5 bases and J shed 1 base, with 14 bases lying between them. This CDR3 spans 15 amino acids. This CDR3 is CASSLLSGIQETQYF. The CDR3 region has the DNA TGTGCCAGCAGTCTTTTATCGGGCATCCAAGAGACCCAGTACTTC.